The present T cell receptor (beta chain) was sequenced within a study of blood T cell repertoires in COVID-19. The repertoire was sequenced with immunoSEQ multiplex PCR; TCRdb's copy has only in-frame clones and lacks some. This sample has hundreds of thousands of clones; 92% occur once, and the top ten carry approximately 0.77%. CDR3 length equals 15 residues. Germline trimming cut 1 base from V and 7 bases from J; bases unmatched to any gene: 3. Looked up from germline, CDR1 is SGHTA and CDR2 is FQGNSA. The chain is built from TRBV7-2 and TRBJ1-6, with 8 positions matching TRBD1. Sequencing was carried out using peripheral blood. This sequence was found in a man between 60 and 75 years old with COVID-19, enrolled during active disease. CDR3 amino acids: CASSLGQGANSPLHF. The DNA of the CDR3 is TGTGCCAGCAGCTTAGGTCAGGGGGCGAATTCACCCCTCCACTTT. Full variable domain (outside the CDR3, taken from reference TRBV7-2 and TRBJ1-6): GAGVSQSPSNKVTEKGKDVELRCDPISGHTALYWYRQSLGQGLEFLIYFQGNSAPDKSGLPSDRFSAERTGGSVSTLTIQRTQQEDSAVYLCASSLGQGANSPLHFGNGTRLTVT.